This T cell receptor beta chain derives from a study of CD8+ T cells in alopecia areata. Background on the study: Treated individuals took tofacitinib by mouth, 5 to 10 mg twice daily. The study's findings and limits: Scalp samples also yield sequences from resident alphabeta T cells of normal skin.

Alopecia areata patients provided lesional scalp punch biopsies and peripheral blood. Isolated RNA was reverse transcribed into cDNA used as the sequencing template. Using immunoSEQ multiplex PCR, the repertoire was profiled, and TCRdb retains in-frame clones only, with some absent. The sample contains 120,000 to 150,000 clones, around 87% of which appear only once. In the case of this clone: Its matching antigen is unknown.

The CDR3 is 12 amino acids. In germline, CDR1 is SGHVS, CDR2 FQNEAQ. V was pared by 2 bases and J by 4 bases, with 6 bases between. The sample consisted of CD8+ T cells sorted from blood, taken at week 0. This rearrangement joins TRBV7-8 to TRBJ2-7, with D unresolved. The TCR originated in a human donor with alopecia areata. The CDR3 sequence is CASSLIGYEQYF. In nucleotides, the CDR3 is TGTGCCAGCAGCTTAATTGGTTACGAGCAGTACTTC.